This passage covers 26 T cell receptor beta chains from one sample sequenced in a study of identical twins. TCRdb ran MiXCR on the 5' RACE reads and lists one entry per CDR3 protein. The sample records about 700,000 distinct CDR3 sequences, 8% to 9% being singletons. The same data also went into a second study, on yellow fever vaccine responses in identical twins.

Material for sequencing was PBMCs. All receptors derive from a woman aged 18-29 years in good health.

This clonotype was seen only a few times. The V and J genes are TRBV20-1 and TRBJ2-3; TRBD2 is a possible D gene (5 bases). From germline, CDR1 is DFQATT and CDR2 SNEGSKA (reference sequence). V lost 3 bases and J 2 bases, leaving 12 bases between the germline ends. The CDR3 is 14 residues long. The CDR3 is CSASPRAFTDTQYF. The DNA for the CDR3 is TGCAGTGCTAGTCCGAGGGCTTTCACAGATACGCAGTATTTT.

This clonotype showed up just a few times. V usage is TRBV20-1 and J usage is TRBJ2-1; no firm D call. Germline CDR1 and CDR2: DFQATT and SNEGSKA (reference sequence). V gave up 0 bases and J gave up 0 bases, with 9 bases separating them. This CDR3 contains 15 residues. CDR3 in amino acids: CSAREPTHSYNEQFF. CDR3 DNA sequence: TGCAGTGCTAGAGAGCCAACACACTCCTACAATGAGCAGTTCTTC.

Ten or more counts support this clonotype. The CDR3 sequence is CASGTPWERRVGSPLHF. The CDR3 bases are TGTGCCAGCGGTACCCCATGGGAGAGACGGGTGGGTTCACCCCTCCACTTT. The chain recombines TRBV28 with TRBJ1-6, with D unresolved. CDR3 length equals 17 residues. CDR1 is MDHEN and CDR2 is SYDVKM in the germline V gene. V shed 8 bases and J shed 9 bases, with 26 bases lying between them. Using reference TRBV28 and TRBJ1-6 for the parts outside the CDR3, the full variable domain is DVKVTQSSRYLVKRTGEKVFLECVQDMDHENMFWYRQDPGLGLRLIYFSYDVKMKEKGDIPEGYSVSREKKERFSLILESASTNQTSMYLCASGTPWERRVGSPLHFGNGTRLTVT.

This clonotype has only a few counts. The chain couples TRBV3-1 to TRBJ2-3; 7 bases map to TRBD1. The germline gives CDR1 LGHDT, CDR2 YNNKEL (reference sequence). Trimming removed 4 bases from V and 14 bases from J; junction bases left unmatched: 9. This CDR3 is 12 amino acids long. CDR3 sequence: CASSRRTGAPYF. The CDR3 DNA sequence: TGTGCCAGCAGCCGGCGGACAGGTGCCCCGTATTTT.

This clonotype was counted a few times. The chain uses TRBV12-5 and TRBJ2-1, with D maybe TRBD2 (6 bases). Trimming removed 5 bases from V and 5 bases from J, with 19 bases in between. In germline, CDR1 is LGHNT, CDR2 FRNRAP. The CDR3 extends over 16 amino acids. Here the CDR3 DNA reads TGTGCTAGTGGTGAATTTGTTGTTGGGAGGAACAATGAGCAGTTCTTC. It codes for CASGEFVVGRNNEQFF.

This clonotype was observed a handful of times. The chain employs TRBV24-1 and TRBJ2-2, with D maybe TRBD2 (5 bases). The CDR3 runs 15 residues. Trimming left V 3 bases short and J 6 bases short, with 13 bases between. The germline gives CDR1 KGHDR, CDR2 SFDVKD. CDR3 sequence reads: CATSDPTQRAGELFF. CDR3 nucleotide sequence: TGTGCCACCAGTGATCCAACTCAGAGGGCCGGGGAGCTGTTTTTT.

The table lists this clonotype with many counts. CDR3 nucleotides: TGTGCCAGCAGCCCCGGCGGGACATTATCTGGGAACGAGCAGTACTTC. Translating gives CASSPGGTLSGNEQYF. The genes are TRBV6-1 and TRBJ2-7; D possibly matches TRBD1 or TRBD2 (6 bases each). The CDR3 sequence is 16 residues long. Looked up from germline, CDR1 is MNHNS and CDR2 is SASEGT. V was shortened by 6 bases and J by 5 bases, with 23 bases between the two germline ends.

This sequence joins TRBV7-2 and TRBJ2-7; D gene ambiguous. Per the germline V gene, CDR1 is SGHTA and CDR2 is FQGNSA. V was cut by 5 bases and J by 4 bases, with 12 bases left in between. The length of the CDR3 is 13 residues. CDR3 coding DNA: TGTGCCAGCAGCCCAGCGACTGATTACGAGCAGTACTTC. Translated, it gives CASSPATDYEQYF.

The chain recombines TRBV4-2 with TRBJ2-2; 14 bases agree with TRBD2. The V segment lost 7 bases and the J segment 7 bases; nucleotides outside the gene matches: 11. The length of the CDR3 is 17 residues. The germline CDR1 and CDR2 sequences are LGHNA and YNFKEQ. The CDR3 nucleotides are TGTGCCAGCACCAGAGGGACTAGCGGGAGCGGGAGCGGGGAGCTGTTTTTT. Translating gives CASTRGTSGSGSGELFF.

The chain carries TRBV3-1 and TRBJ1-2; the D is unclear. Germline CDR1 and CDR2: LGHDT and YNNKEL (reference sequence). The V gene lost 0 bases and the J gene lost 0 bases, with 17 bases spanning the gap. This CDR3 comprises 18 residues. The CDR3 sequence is CASSQDQNPIGSNYGYTF. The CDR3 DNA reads TGTGCCAGCAGCCAAGACCAGAACCCCATTGGGTCTAACTATGGCTACACCTTC.

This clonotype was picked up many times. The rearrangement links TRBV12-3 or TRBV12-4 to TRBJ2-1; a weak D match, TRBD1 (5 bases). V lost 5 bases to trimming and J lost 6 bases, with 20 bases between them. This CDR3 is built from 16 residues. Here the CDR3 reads CASSRGTLVYVNEQFF. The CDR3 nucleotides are TGTGCCAGCAGTAGGGGTACCCTAGTATACGTCAATGAGCAGTTCTTC.

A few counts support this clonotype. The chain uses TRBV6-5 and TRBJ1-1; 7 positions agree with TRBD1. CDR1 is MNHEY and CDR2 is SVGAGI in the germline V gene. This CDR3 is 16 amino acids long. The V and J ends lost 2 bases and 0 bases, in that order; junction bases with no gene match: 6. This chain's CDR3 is CASSYPSGQMNTEAFF. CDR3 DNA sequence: TGTGCCAGCAGTTACCCCTCGGGACAGATGAACACTGAAGCTTTCTTT.

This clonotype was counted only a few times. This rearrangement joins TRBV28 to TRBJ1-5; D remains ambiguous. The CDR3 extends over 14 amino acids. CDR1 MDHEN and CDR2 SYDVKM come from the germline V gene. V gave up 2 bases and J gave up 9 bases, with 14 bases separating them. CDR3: CASSLDSASGPQHF. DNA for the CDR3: TGTGCCAGCAGTTTAGATTCGGCCTCGGGGCCCCAGCATTTT.

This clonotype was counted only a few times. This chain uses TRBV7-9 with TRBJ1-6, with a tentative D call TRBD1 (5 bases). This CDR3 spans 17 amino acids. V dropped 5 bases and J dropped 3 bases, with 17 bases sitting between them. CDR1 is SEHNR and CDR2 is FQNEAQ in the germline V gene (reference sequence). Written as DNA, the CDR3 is TGTGCCAGCAGCCCACTTACTTCCAGGGTCTATAATTCACCCCTCCACTTT. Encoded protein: CASSPLTSRVYNSPLHF.

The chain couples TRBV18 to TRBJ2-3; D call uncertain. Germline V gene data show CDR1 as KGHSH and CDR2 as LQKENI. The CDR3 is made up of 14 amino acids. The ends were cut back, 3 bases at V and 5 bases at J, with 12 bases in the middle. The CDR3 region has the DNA TGTGCCAGCTCACCCCTACCCCCTGGAGATACGCAGTATTTT. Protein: CASSPLPPGDTQYF.

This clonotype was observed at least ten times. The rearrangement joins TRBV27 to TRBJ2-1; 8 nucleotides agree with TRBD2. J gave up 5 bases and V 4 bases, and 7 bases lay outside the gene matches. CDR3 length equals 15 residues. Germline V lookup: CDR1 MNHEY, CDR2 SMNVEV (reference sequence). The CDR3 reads CASSSATSAHNEQFF. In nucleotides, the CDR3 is TGTGCCAGCAGTTCTGCGACTAGCGCTCACAATGAGCAGTTCTTC.

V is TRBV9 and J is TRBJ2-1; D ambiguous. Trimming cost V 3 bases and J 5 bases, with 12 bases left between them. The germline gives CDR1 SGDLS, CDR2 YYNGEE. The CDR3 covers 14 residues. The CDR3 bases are TGTGCCAGCAGCGCGCTGGTAGGGCACAATGAGCAGTTCTTC. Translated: CASSALVGHNEQFF.

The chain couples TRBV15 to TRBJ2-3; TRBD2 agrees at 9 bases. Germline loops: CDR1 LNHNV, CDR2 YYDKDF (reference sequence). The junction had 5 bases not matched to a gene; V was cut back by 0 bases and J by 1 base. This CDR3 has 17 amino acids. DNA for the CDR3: TGTGCCACCAGCAGAGATCGGCAGCGGGGGGGCACAGATACGCAGTATTTT. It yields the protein CATSRDRQRGGTDTQYF.

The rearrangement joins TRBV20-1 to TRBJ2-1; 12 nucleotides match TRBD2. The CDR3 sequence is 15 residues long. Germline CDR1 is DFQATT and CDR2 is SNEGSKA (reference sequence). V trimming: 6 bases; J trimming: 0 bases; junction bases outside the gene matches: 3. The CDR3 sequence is CSARTSGASYNEQFF. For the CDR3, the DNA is TGCAGTGCGCGGACTAGCGGGGCCTCCTACAATGAGCAGTTCTTC.

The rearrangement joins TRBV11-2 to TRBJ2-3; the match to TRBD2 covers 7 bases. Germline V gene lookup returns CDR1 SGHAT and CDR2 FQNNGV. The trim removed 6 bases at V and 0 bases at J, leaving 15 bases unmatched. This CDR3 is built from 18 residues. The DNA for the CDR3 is TGTGCCAGCAGTGATTACGGGAGGCGGTTTTCTAGCACAGATACGCAGTATTTT. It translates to CASSDYGRRFSSTDTQYF.

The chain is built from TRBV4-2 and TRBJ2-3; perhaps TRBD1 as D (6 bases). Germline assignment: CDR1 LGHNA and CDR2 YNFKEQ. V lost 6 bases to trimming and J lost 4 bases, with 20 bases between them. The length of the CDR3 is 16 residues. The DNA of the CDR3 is TGTGCCAGCAGAAGGGGGACCCAGGGGCGGCCAGATACGCAGTATTTT. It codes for CASRRGTQGRPDTQYF.

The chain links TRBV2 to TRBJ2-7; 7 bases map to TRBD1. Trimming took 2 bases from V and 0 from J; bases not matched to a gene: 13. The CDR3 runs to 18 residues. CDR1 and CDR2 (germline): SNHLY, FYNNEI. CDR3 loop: CASSESLETGQTSYEQYF. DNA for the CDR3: TGTGCCAGCAGTGAAAGCTTAGAGACAGGGCAGACCTCCTACGAGCAGTACTTC.

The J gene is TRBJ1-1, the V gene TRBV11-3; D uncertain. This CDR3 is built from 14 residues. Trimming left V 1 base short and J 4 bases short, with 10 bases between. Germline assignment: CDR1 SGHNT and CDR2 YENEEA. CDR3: CASSLVGETTEAFF. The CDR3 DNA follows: TGTGCCAGCAGCTTAGTCGGGGAGACCACTGAAGCTTTCTTT.

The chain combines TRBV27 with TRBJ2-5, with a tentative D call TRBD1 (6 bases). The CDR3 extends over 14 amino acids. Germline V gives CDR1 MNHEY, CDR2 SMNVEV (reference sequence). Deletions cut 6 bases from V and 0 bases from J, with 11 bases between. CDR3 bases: TGTGCCAGCAGCTTCGGACAGCACCAAGAGACCCAGTACTTC. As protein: CASSFGQHQETQYF.

CDR3 loop: CASSEAHRGTDTQYF. CDR3 nucleotides: TGTGCCAGCAGTGAGGCCCACAGGGGGACCGATACGCAGTATTTT. The J gene is TRBJ2-3, the V gene TRBV6-1, with 8 bases that match TRBD1. The germline V gene has CDR1 MNHNS and CDR2 SASEGT. CDR3 length: 15 amino acids. Trimming cost V 3 bases and J 6 bases; bases outside gene matches: 8.

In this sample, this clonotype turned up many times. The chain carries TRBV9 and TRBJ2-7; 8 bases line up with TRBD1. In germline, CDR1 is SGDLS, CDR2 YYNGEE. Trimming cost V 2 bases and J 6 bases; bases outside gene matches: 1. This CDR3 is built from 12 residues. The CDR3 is CASSVGTGEQYF. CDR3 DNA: TGTGCCAGCAGCGTGGGGACAGGCGAGCAGTACTTC.